One and the same sample provided the 21 T cell receptor beta chains below, sequenced in a study of siplizumab effects on memory and regulatory T cells. The data were produced by immunoSEQ multiplex PCR, yet TCRdb's version contains in-frame clones alone and is incomplete. The sample carries some 62,000 clones, 79% recorded once. Material for sequencing was memory CD4+ T cells sorted from blood. The receptors come from a human donor in good health.

The chain joins TRBV30 to TRBJ1-1; D not resolved. Trimming cost V 1 base and J 4 bases, with 4 bases left between them. This CDR3 has 11 amino acids. The germline CDR1 and CDR2 sequences are GTSNPN and SVGIG (reference sequence). The DNA for the CDR3 is TGTGCCTGGAGTGCTCGCACTGAAGCTTTCTTT. The encoded protein is CAWSARTEAFF. The variable domain in full, with the rest retrieved from reference TRBV30 and TRBJ1-1, is SQTIHQWPATLVQPVGSPLSLECTVEGTSNPNLYWYRQAAGRGLQLLFYSVGIGQISSEVPQNLSASRPQDRQFILSSKKLLLSDSGFYLCAWSARTEAFFGQGTRLTVV.

This rearrangement joins TRBV5-1 to TRBJ2-3, with D hard to call. Between the trimmed V and J ends, which lost 7 bases and 2 bases, there was a span of 14 bases. CDR3 length: 14 residues. Germline CDR1 reads SGHRS; CDR2 reads YFSETQ. Here the CDR3 reads CASGPGHTTDTQYF. CDR3 bases: TGCGCCAGCGGACCCGGGCACACCACAGATACGCAGTATTTT.

The J gene is TRBJ1-5, the V gene TRBV6-5; TRBD1 agrees at 7 bases. In germline, CDR1 is MNHEY, CDR2 SVGAGI. The junction had 9 bases not matched to a gene; V was cut back by 6 bases and J by 4 bases. This CDR3 spans 15 amino acids. CDR3 nucleotide sequence: TGTGCCAGCAGGCGGGACAGCCGGGGGAATCAGCCCCAGCATTTT. Its translation is CASRRDSRGNQPQHF.

V is TRBV7-8 and J is TRBJ1-1; unclear D gene. The germline V gene encodes CDR1 SGHVS and CDR2 FQNEAQ. Trimming cost V 1 base and J 0 bases, with 3 bases left between them. The CDR3 loop spans 13 amino acids. DNA of the CDR3: TGTGCCAGCAGCTTAGAAATGAACACTGAAGCTTTCTTT. Translating it yields CASSLEMNTEAFF.

This chain links TRBV2 with TRBJ1-1; 8 nucleotides match TRBD1. There are 14 residues in the CDR3. CDR1 and CDR2 from the germline V gene are SNHLY and FYNNEI. The junction had 5 bases not matched to a gene; V was cut back by 4 bases and J by 4 bases. The CDR3 spells CASSVLQGGTEAFF. The CDR3, as DNA: TGTGCCAGCAGTGTACTACAGGGGGGCACTGAAGCTTTCTTT.

This clone was detected only a few times. Additional DNA sequences in this sample encode the identical CDR3. The J gene is TRBJ2-3, the V gene TRBV6-5; D uncertain. V dropped 6 bases and J dropped 1 base, with 5 bases sitting between them. This CDR3 region has 12 residues. CDR1 and CDR2 (germline): MNHEY, SVGAGI. CDR3 loop: CASRAGTDTQYF. As DNA, the CDR3 is TGTGCCAGCAGAGCCGGCACAGATACGCAGTATTTT.

The V gene is TRBV30, the J gene TRBJ1-1; maybe TRBD1 (6 bases). In germline, CDR1 is GTSNPN, CDR2 SVGIG (reference sequence). The CDR3 is 14 residues long. Trimming pared 4 bases from V and 2 bases from J, leaving 14 bases between. CDR3 protein: CAWTSGRGNTEAFF. DNA of the CDR3: TGTGCCTGGACCTCGGGCAGGGGAAACACTGAAGCTTTCTTT. Combining the CDR3 with reference TRBV30 and TRBJ1-1 gives the whole variable domain SQTIHQWPATLVQPVGSPLSLECTVEGTSNPNLYWYRQAAGRGLQLLFYSVGIGQISSEVPQNLSASRPQDRQFILSSKKLLLSDSGFYLCAWTSGRGNTEAFFGQGTRLTVV.

This rearrangement joins TRBV2 to TRBJ2-7, with D possibly being TRBD2 (5 bases). The CDR3 consists of 14 residues. V was shortened by 5 bases and J by 7 bases, with 18 bases between the two germline ends. Germline V gene data show CDR1 as SNHLY and CDR2 as FYNNEI. The CDR3 spells CASSSLISGPEQYF. The CDR3 coding sequence is TGTGCCAGCAGTAGTTTGATCAGCGGTCCAGAGCAGTACTTC.

V and J are TRBV6-5 and TRBJ1-2; 7 nucleotides match TRBD1. CDR3 size: 14 residues. The germline V gene encodes CDR1 MNHEY and CDR2 SVGAGI. J lost 3 bases, V lost 2 bases, and 3 bases had no gene match. The CDR3 DNA follows: TGTGCCAGCAGTTACGAGGGGGCGTACTATGGCTACACCTTC. It encodes CASSYEGAYYGYTF.

The rearrangement joins TRBV18 to TRBJ1-4; maybe TRBD1 (5 bases). CDR3 size: 15 residues. V gave up 1 base and J gave up 8 bases, with 14 bases separating them. Germline assignment: CDR1 KGHSH and CDR2 LQKENI. CDR3 nucleotides: TGTGCCAGCTCACCACAACGACAGTCCGGGGAAAAACTGTTTTTT. This encodes CASSPQRQSGEKLFF.

The chain carries TRBV2 and TRBJ2-7; TRBD1 matches at 7 bases. With V trimmed by 9 bases and J by 2 bases, 16 bases remained unmatched. CDR1 is SNHLY, CDR2 FYNNEI, per germline. The CDR3 is 16 residues long. The CDR3 DNA sequence: TGTGCCAGTAGGAACCCCCAACAGGGGTCTCCCTACGAGCAGTACTTC. Translated: CASRNPQQGSPYEQYF.

The CDR3 here is CASSFLTGLGAEAFF. CDR3 in DNA: TGTGCCAGCAGCTTCCTCACAGGGTTGGGCGCTGAAGCTTTCTTT. This chain joins TRBV11-1 and TRBJ1-1; possible D gene TRBD1, 6 bases. V lost 3 bases and J 6 bases, leaving 17 bases between the germline ends. The CDR3 covers 15 residues. Germline CDR1 is SGHAT and CDR2 is FQDESV (reference sequence).

The chain joins TRBV10-3 to TRBJ2-3, with D maybe TRBD1 (8 bases). CDR1 is ENHRY and CDR2 is SYGVKD in the germline V gene. V lost 11 bases, J lost 3 bases, and 15 bases lay in between. The CDR3 totals 13 residues. CDR3 bases: TGTGCCTGCGGGGGACAGGAGACAGATACGCAGTATTTT. Residues: CACGGQETDTQYF.

This chain uses TRBV4-3 with TRBJ1-6, with TRBD1 matching 9 bases. This CDR3 is 16 amino acids long. In germline, CDR1 is LGHNA, CDR2 YSLEER. Trimming took 0 bases from V and 8 from J; bases not matched to a gene: 5. Here the CDR3 reads CASSQDVRTGDSPLHF. DNA of the CDR3: TGCGCCAGCAGCCAAGATGTCAGGACAGGGGATTCACCCCTCCACTTT.

This chain uses TRBV6-5 with TRBJ2-1, with TRBD1 matching 9 bases. This CDR3 comprises 13 residues. Trimming at V came to 8 bases and at J to 8 bases, leaving 7 bases not matched to a gene. Germline values: CDR1 MNHEY, CDR2 SVGAGI. The CDR3 loop reads CASSTGGKHEQFF. CDR3 DNA sequence: TGTGCCAGCTCGACAGGGGGGAAGCATGAGCAGTTCTTC.

The chain joins TRBV6-1 to TRBJ1-2; D gene uncertain. The germline V gene has CDR1 MNHNS and CDR2 SASEGT. V was trimmed by 2 bases and J by 4 bases, leaving 14 bases between them. The CDR3 covers 15 residues. CDR3 sequence reads: CASSEIFSLTYGYTF. The DNA for the CDR3 is TGTGCCAGCAGTGAAATATTCAGCCTCACCTATGGCTACACCTTC.

This chain connects TRBV5-1 to TRBJ2-3; TRBD2 agrees at 7 bases. Looked up from germline, CDR1 is SGHRS and CDR2 is YFSETQ. V was clipped by 0 bases and J by 1 base; unmatched bases: 11. The CDR3 is 18 residues long. As DNA, the CDR3 is TGCGCCAGCAGCTTGGCGGGTGCGAGCGGGGCGCGCACAGATACGCAGTATTTT. It codes for CASSLAGASGARTDTQYF.

The chain recombines TRBV9 with TRBJ2-1, with D possibly called TRBD1 or TRBD2 (5 bases each). V was clipped by 4 bases and J by 6 bases, with 17 bases between them. This CDR3 region has 15 residues. Looked up from germline, CDR1 is SGDLS and CDR2 is YYNGEE. The CDR3 region is CASSPGVGTINEQFF. The DNA for the CDR3 is TGTGCCAGCAGCCCTGGGGTGGGGACCATCAATGAGCAGTTCTTC. Together with reference TRBV9 and TRBJ2-1, the CDR3 gives the full variable domain: DSGVTQTPKHLITATGQRVTLRCSPRSGDLSVYWYQQSLDQGLQFLIQYYNGEERAKGNILERFSAQQFPDLHSELNLSSLELGDSALYFCASSPGVGTINEQFFGPGTRLTVL.

Here the CDR3 reads CAWSAWSLYNEQFF. CDR3 DNA sequence: TGTGCCTGGAGTGCTTGGAGCCTCTACAATGAGCAGTTCTTC. The chain carries TRBV30 and TRBJ2-1; D is unclear. With 1 base removed from V and 3 bases from J, the gap between germline ends came to 10 bases. CDR3 size: 14 residues. The germline CDR1 and CDR2 sequences are GTSNPN and SVGIG (reference sequence).

This clone is a singleton in its sample. The chain recombines TRBV7-9 with TRBJ2-7; D ambiguous. The germline V gene has CDR1 SEHNR and CDR2 FQNEAQ (reference sequence). The CDR3 consists of 14 residues. Trimming removed 4 bases at V and 5 bases at J, with 15 bases between. In nucleotides, the CDR3 is TGTGCCAGCAGCTCCATGATAGTTCCCGACGAGCAGTACTTC. This codes for CASSSMIVPDEQYF.

The chain recombines TRBV19 with TRBJ2-6; unclear D gene. With 8 bases removed from V and 1 base from J, the gap between germline ends came to 30 bases. The CDR3 extends over 21 amino acids. CDR1 LNHDA and CDR2 SQIVND come from the germline V gene (reference sequence). CDR3 amino acids: CASPSLRFTLERPSGANVLTF. CDR3 sequence (DNA): TGTGCCAGTCCTTCACTCCGTTTCACACTCGAACGACCGTCTGGGGCCAACGTCCTGACTTTC.